What follows describes a single TCR beta chain. Its specificity is unknown. Data came from immunoSEQ multiplex PCR; TCRdb stores just in-frame clones and leaves some out. The sample includes fewer than 95,000 clones, 84% of them seen just once. The V gene's germline CDR1 is GTSNPN and CDR2 SVGIG (reference sequence). CDR3 length equals 17 residues. V was clipped by 3 bases and J by 0 bases; unmatched bases: 7. This specimen belongs to a study of cytomegalovirus exposure and HLA in healthy donors. On the study more broadly: In a later analysis, it was reported that the 110 or so validation repertoires had been produced on the same platform as the 666 repertoires belonging to the first cohort.

General study results and limits: Altogether, 150 to 200 TCR beta chains were recorded as cytomegalovirus-associated.

Material for sequencing was PBMCs. This sequence joins TRBV30 and TRBJ2-2, with 10 bases that match TRBD1. The sequence was collected from a woman aged 18-35 years in good health and CMV-seropositive. CDR3 coding DNA: TGTGCCTGGAGCGAAAGGACAGGGGGTTCGAACACCGGGGAGCTGTTTTTT. This gives the protein CAWSERTGGSNTGELFF.